This entry describes one T cell receptor beta chain. In the study's own analysis: Nucleated cell number was recorded as an estimate derived from reference gene primer amplification. Measured with immunoSEQ multiplex PCR; TCRdb has only the in-frame clones, and not every one. V and J calls and clone size are as listed in that table; D and trimming were resolved from the DNA. This sample has 100,000 to 150,000 clones, with about 91% found just once. The sample is drawn from a study of blood T cell repertoires in COVID-19. Overall study: There were acute and convalescent COVID-19 samples, and they came from the United States, Italy and Spain. Sources were T cells, B-cell-depleted T cells, or PBMCs; the material itself was cDNA or gDNA.

Germline V CDR1 and CDR2: LGHDT, YNNKEL (reference sequence). V gave up 3 bases and J gave up 7 bases; unmatched junction bases: 6. This CDR3 contains 15 residues. The sequenced sample was peripheral blood. V usage is TRBV3-1 (or the pseudogene TRBV3-2) and J usage is TRBJ2-2, with 9 nucleotides matching TRBD1. This TCR was recovered from a man in his fifties or sixties with acute or convalescent COVID-19. CDR3 nucleotide sequence: TGTGCCAGCAGCCAGCGGGGACAGGGAGACGGGGAGCTGTTTTTT. Its translation: CASSQRGQGDGELFF.